The sequence of this T cell receptor beta chain was determined in a study of response to subunit inactivated influenza vaccine. TCRdb reprocessed the RT-PCR reads via MiXCR and lists one record per CDR3 protein. The top ten hold approximately 10% of the sample, which has some 800,000 distinct CDR3 sequences, about 20% seen once. Study observations and caveats: Seasonal influenza vaccination, on each occasion, was suggested by the authors to recruit few new T cells.

V lost 0 bases to trimming and J lost 8 bases, with 4 bases between them. Germline V CDR1 and CDR2: MNHNY, SVGAGI (reference sequence). The CDR3 is 11 amino acids. On this clonotype itself: Its cognate antigen is unknown.

Here the sequenced sample was PBMCs from blood, taken 4 to 6 days after vaccination. The clonotype originates from a man aged 50 to 60 who received an inactivated influenza vaccine. The chain recombines TRBV6-6 with TRBJ1-2; D unresolved. CDR3 in amino acids: CASSYSQGYTF. The CDR3 DNA sequence: TGTGCCAGCAGTTACTCTCAGGGCTACACCTTC.